This T cell receptor (beta chain) was sequenced for a study of blood T cell repertoires in COVID-19. The CDR3 consists of 13 residues. Trimming shortened V by 0 bases and J by 8 bases, and 9 bases separated the two germline ends. CDR1 and CDR2 (germline): SGDLS, YYNGEE. Assay: immunoSEQ multiplex PCR; the TCRdb copy retains only in-frame clones and omits some. Of 150,000 to 200,000 clones in the sample, roughly 83% were seen once. The J gene is TRBJ1-5, the V gene TRBV9; unclear D gene. The sample was peripheral blood. The clonotype was recovered from a woman in her 40s with COVID-19, enrolled during active disease. CDR3 protein: CASSVAVGEPQHF. In nucleotides, the CDR3 is TGTGCCAGCAGCGTAGCGGTCGGAGAGCCCCAGCATTTT. Drawing the rest from reference TRBV9 and TRBJ1-5, the complete variable domain is DSGVTQTPKHLITATGQRVTLRCSPRSGDLSVYWYQQSLDQGLQFLIQYYNGEERAKGNILERFSAQQFPDLHSELNLSSLELGDSALYFCASSVAVGEPQHFGDGTRLSIL.